Described below is a single T cell receptor beta chain sequence and its context. Antigen specificity is unknown. The sample's time point: week 35, safety follow-up. Vaccination comprised doses that each held 300 ug of mutant IDH1 20-mer peptide, plus topical imiquimod. Germline V gene lookup returns CDR1 MDHEN and CDR2 SYDVKM. Unmatched junction bases numbered 10, after V lost 3 bases and J lost 6 bases. The CDR3 is 16 amino acids. The protocol was immunoSEQ multiplex PCR, while the TCRdb copy is restricted to in-frame clones and leaves out a portion. The table lists tens of thousands of clones, approximately 90% of them singletons. This sample stems from a study of a mutant IDH1 vaccine in newly diagnosed glioma. Study-wide background: Patients received vaccination from 4-6 weeks after radiotherapy alone, or with temozolomide cycles.

The sequence was collected from a man aged 40-49 years with glioma. The sample in question was PBMCs, obtained from a glioma patient whose treatment included an IDH1 peptide vaccine. The chain uses TRBV28 and TRBJ2-7; 11 bases are shared with TRBD2. CDR3 DNA sequence: TGTGCCAGCAGTTTTTTACTAGCGGGAGAGGAACTCGAGCAGTACTTC. This codes for CASSFLLAGEELEQYF.